A single sample gave rise to the 12 T cell receptor beta chains below, sequenced in a study of cytomegalovirus exposure and HLA in healthy donors. 13 Jbeta primers and 60 Vbeta primers were used for the PCR. The repertoire was sequenced with immunoSEQ multiplex PCR; TCRdb's copy has only in-frame clones and lacks some. Of around 150,000 clones in the sample, 72% were seen once. Specimen: PBMCs. Receptor source: a man aged 50 or older in good health and CMV-seropositive.

This rearrangement joins TRBV6-5 to TRBJ1-1; the D gene is possibly TRBD1 (5 bases). V dropped 2 bases and J dropped 1 base, with 8 bases sitting between them. Germline CDR1 MNHEY, CDR2 SVGAGI. CDR3 length: 14 amino acids. The CDR3 is CASSYRGTNTEAFF. The CDR3 DNA follows: TGTGCCAGCAGTTACCGGGGGACGAACACTGAAGCTTTCTTT.

In this sample, this clone turned up a few times. The same CDR3 is also encoded by other DNA sequences in this sample. The chain links TRBV25-1 to TRBJ1-1; 8 positions match TRBD1. Germline trimming cut 4 bases from V and 2 bases from J; bases unmatched to any gene: 3. Germline CDR1 is MGHDK and CDR2 is SYGVNS. CDR3 length equals 14 residues. The DNA of the CDR3 is TGTGCCAGCAGTGGGGACAGGTTAAACACTGAAGCTTTCTTT. The encoded protein is CASSGDRLNTEAFF.

This clone came up a few times. V is TRBV18 and J is TRBJ1-1; no firm D call. Trimming shortened V by 0 bases and J by 4 bases, and 18 bases separated the two germline ends. Germline CDR1 KGHSH, CDR2 LQKENI. There are 17 residues in the CDR3. The CDR3 here is CASSPPFEGPRSTEAFF. CDR3 bases: TGTGCCAGCTCACCACCGTTTGAGGGTCCGAGGAGCACTGAAGCTTTCTTT. Looking up the rest from reference TRBV18 and TRBJ1-1 gives the full variable domain: NAGVMQNPRHLVRRRGQEARLRCSPMKGHSHVYWYRQLPEEGLKFMVYLQKENIIDESGMPKERFSAEFPKEGPSILRIQQVVRGDSAAYFCASSPPFEGPRSTEAFFGQGTRLTVV.

The V and J genes are TRBV9 and TRBJ2-7; the D gene is possibly TRBD2 (6 bases). V was shortened by 0 bases and J by 3 bases, with 13 bases between the two germline ends. Germline V gene sequence: CDR1 SGDLS, CDR2 YYNGEE. The CDR3 loop spans 15 amino acids. CDR3 bases: TGTGCCAGCAGCGTAGAGGCTAGCGCCTTCTACGAGCAGTACTTC. Encoded protein: CASSVEASAFYEQYF.

The rearrangement uses TRBV5-4 and TRBJ1-1; the match to TRBD1 covers 9 bases. The CDR3 extends over 16 amino acids. The germline V gene encodes CDR1 SGHNT and CDR2 YYREEE (reference sequence). The V and J ends lost 3 bases and 3 bases, in that order; junction bases with no gene match: 9. CDR3 in amino acids: CASSSYRGPEDTEAFF. DNA of the CDR3: TGTGCCAGCAGCTCCTACAGGGGGCCCGAAGACACTGAAGCTTTCTTT.

This clone was seen a handful of times. The CDR3 here is CASSGRGRGNFQPQHF. DNA of the CDR3: TGTGCCAGCAGTGGCCGGGGGAGGGGGAATTTCCAGCCCCAGCATTTT. This chain uses TRBV28 with TRBJ1-5; a weak D match, TRBD1 (6 bases). The CDR3 sequence is 16 residues long. Trimming removed 5 bases from V and 7 bases from J, with 21 bases in between. CDR1 and CDR2 from the germline V gene are MDHEN and SYDVKM.

V gene TRBV9 combines with J gene TRBJ1-2; D might be TRBD1 (6 bases). CDR3 size: 16 residues. The germline V and J ends were trimmed by 4 bases and 0 bases, with 16 bases remaining between them. Germline lookup yields CDR1 SGDLS and CDR2 YYNGEE. The CDR3 loop is CASSIPSQGPNYGYTF. CDR3 nucleotide sequence: TGTGCCAGCAGCATCCCCTCACAGGGACCTAACTATGGCTACACCTTC.

The chain couples TRBV18 to TRBJ1-3; 8 nucleotides match TRBD1. J gave up 0 bases and V 4 bases, and 2 bases lay outside the gene matches. CDR1 KGHSH and CDR2 LQKENI come from the germline V gene. This CDR3 has 15 residues. The CDR3 region has the DNA TGTGCCAGCTCACGACAGGGGAGCTCTGGAAACACCATATATTTT. It yields the protein CASSRQGSSGNTIYF.

The V and J genes are TRBV7-8 and TRBJ2-2; D unclear. This CDR3 contains 13 residues. Trimming took off 1 base at V and 5 bases at J, with 5 bases between the two ends. The V gene's germline CDR1 is SGHVS and CDR2 FQNEAQ. CDR3 sequence: CASSLVRTGELFF. The CDR3 bases are TGTGCCAGCAGCTTAGTGAGAACCGGGGAGCTGTTTTTT.

This rearrangement joins TRBV5-8 to TRBJ1-5; possibly TRBD1 for D (5 bases). This CDR3 contains 16 residues. Per the germline V gene, CDR1 is SGHTS and CDR2 is YDEGEE. V gave up 4 bases and J gave up 1 base, with 15 bases separating them. The CDR3 region is CASSRGDGWSNQPQHF. The CDR3 nucleotides are TGTGCCAGCAGCCGCGGGGACGGATGGAGCAATCAGCCCCAGCATTTT.

Worth noting for this clone: Relative to the germline gene, one junction end is altered; a read error may explain this. V and J are TRBV5-1 and TRBJ1-5, with TRBD1 matching over 10 bases. Germline CDR1 SGHRS, CDR2 YFSETQ. CDR3 size: 15 residues. CDR3 bases: TGCGCCAGCAGCGCAGGGACAGGGGTAGATCAGTCCCAGCATTTT. Encoded protein: CASSAGTGVDQSQHF.

The V gene is TRBV19, the J gene TRBJ2-7; the match to TRBD1 covers 7 bases. The CDR3 length is 13 residues. V dropped 3 bases and J dropped 3; count of bases not matched to a gene: 2. Germline assignment: CDR1 LNHDA and CDR2 SQIVND (reference sequence). CDR3 sequence (DNA): TGTGCCAGTAGTATTGGGACAGACTACGAGCAGTACTTC. It yields the protein CASSIGTDYEQYF.